The rows below give T cell receptor beta chains drawn from one sample of a study of molecular identifiers for immune sequencing clone quantification. TCRdb ran MiXCR on the PCR reads and lists one entry per CDR3 protein. The sample contains over 600,000 distinct CDR3 sequences, around 20% of which appear only once. The sequenced sample consisted of naive CD8+ T cells from blood, with Jurkat cell RNA spiked in. The source is a human donor in good health. Some libraries in this study had Jurkat cell RNA spiked in. Each CDR3 is given with its conserved first and last residue. Clone size appears in some rows only: once, few, many, or a class for an expanded clone.

TRBJ2-7,many,TRBV5-1,CASSLGVGSLGYEQYF
TRBJ1-1,many,TRBV20-1,CSARGGGVTWLNTEAFF
TRBJ2-7,few,TRBV2,CASSRLAGGRIVYEQYF
TRBJ2-2,many,TRBV6-2/TRBV6-3,CASRRTGRVSLTGELFF
TRBJ2-5,many,TRBV14,CASSQERSHTQYF
TRBJ2-7,many,TRBV29-1,CSVEGLADYEQYF
TRBJ1-3,many,TRBV4-3,CASSQDRAQGGPGNTIYF
TRBJ2-1,many,TRBV6-2/TRBV6-3,CASSWIGSEDEQFF
TRBJ2-7,many,TRBV30,CAWTKGPGEPHEQYF
TRBJ2-7,few,TRBV19,CASSMLGNEQYF
TRBJ2-7,many,TRBV20-1,CSARNSYEQYF
TRBJ2-7,-,TRBV28,CASSLSTSSREQYF
TRBJ2-4,-,TRBV6-5,CASSYPQGGSEQYF
TRBJ1-1,-,TRBV27,CASSFPTGEAFF
TRBJ2-5,many,TRBV27,CASSPSSTGQETQYF
TRBJ2-2,many,TRBV30,CAWSGLQTGGRGWGELFF
TRBJ2-7,many,TRBV5-1,CASSLSGRDYEQYF
TRBJ1-1,many,TRBV15,CATSSYRDTEAFF
TRBJ1-3,-,TRBV27,CASSQRAGNTIYF
TRBJ2-2,few,TRBV27,CASSSGTVMGDTGELFF